The 7 T cell receptor beta chains below come from one sample, sequenced in a study of patients and donors after allogeneic stem cell transplantation. MiXCR was run by TCRdb on the RT-PCR reads, yielding one entry per CDR3 protein. The repertoire holds 920,000 or so distinct CDR3 sequences, with over 15% as singletons. The sequencing input was blood, either unsorted or a sorted T cell fraction (not recorded which). These receptors came from a human donor who was either an allogeneic HSCT recipient or a stem cell or donor lymphocyte infusion donor (not recorded which). It is not recorded whose cells these are; they may come from a transplant donor.

This clonotype turned up a few times. CDR3 amino acids: CASSVRQGMDEQFF. As DNA, the CDR3 is TGTGCCAGCAGCGTCCGACAGGGGATGGATGAGCAGTTCTTC. The chain is built from TRBV9 and TRBJ2-1, with 8 bases matching TRBD1. The CDR3 extends over 14 amino acids. The V gene's germline CDR1 is SGDLS and CDR2 YYNGEE. Trimming took 2 bases from V and 8 from J; bases not matched to a gene: 6.

This rearrangement joins TRBV29-1 to TRBJ2-5; 12 nucleotides align to TRBD2. The J segment lost 0 bases and the V segment lost 1 base, leaving 6 bases of the junction unmatched. The CDR3 is 17 residues long. Germline values: CDR1 SQVTM, CDR2 ANQGSEA. The CDR3 region has the DNA TGCAGCGTTGAAGCACATAGACTAGCGGGGGACCAAGAGACCCAGTACTTC. Translation: CSVEAHRLAGDQETQYF.

This clonotype was observed a few times. The rearrangement joins TRBV16 to TRBJ1-2, with unresolved D. V gave up 0 bases and J gave up 6 bases, with 5 bases separating them. The CDR3 is 12 residues long. Germline V gene data show CDR1 as KGHSY and CDR2 as FQNENV. The CDR3 is CASSQSSHGYTF. The CDR3 region has the DNA TGTGCCAGCAGCCAATCGAGCCATGGCTACACCTTC.

The V gene is TRBV20-1, the J gene TRBJ1-5; unclear D gene. With 5 bases removed from V and 1 base from J, the gap between germline ends came to 9 bases. The CDR3 contains 13 residues. Germline assignment: CDR1 DFQATT and CDR2 SNEGSKA (reference sequence). This CDR3 reads CSAPPESNQPQHF. The CDR3 DNA follows: TGCAGTGCTCCCCCGGAGAGCAATCAGCCCCAGCATTTT.

This clonotype has just a few counts. The CDR3 DNA sequence: TGCAGTGCTTTGGTAGCGGGAGGTTTGTACAATGAGCAGTTCTTC. It yields the protein CSALVAGGLYNEQFF. The gene calls are TRBV20-1 and TRBJ2-1; TRBD2 matches at 10 bases. V lost 5 bases to trimming and J lost 4 bases; unmatched junction nucleotides: 8. The CDR3 sequence is 15 residues long. Germline CDR1 reads DFQATT; CDR2 reads SNEGSKA (reference sequence).

The chain combines TRBV6-2 or TRBV6-3 with TRBJ1-6; no clear D gene. V lost 7 bases and J 9 bases, leaving 4 bases between the germline ends. From germline, CDR1 is MNHEY and CDR2 SVGEGT. This CDR3 has 10 residues. This CDR3 is CASNRSPLHF. CDR3 in DNA: TGTGCCAGCAACCGTTCACCCCTCCACTTT.

The chain combines TRBV20-1 with TRBJ2-1; D gene uncertain. The CDR3 length is 14 residues. The V end lost 2 bases, the J end lost 1 base, and 9 bases lay between the germline ends. The germline V gene encodes CDR1 DFQATT and CDR2 SNEGSKA (reference sequence). CDR3 nucleotides: TGCAGTGCTAGATTAGCAGTTTCCTACAATGAGCAGTTCTTC. Amino acids: CSARLAVSYNEQFF.